The 10 T cell receptor beta chains below were found in one sample sequenced in a study of cytomegalovirus exposure and HLA in healthy donors. PCR was performed using 60 Vbeta and 13 Jbeta primers. Clones were sequenced by immunoSEQ multiplex PCR, and TCRdb holds only the in-frame ones, with some missing. The sample lists around 230,000 clones; around 79% were seen once. The specimen was PBMCs. The receptor set was obtained from a male donor in good health and CMV-seronegative.

In this sample, this clone turned up many times. CDR3 sequence reads: CASSETLRDRAYEQYF. In DNA form, the CDR3 reads TGTGCCAGCAGTGAAACTCTCCGGGACAGGGCTTACGAGCAGTACTTC. The chain couples TRBV5-5 to TRBJ2-7, with 9 bases identical to TRBD1. V dropped 5 bases and J dropped 4; count of bases not matched to a gene: 13. This CDR3 region has 16 residues. CDR1 is SGHKS, CDR2 YYEKEE, per germline (reference sequence).

The V call is TRBV7-2, the J call TRBJ2-7; D is uncertain. Deletions cut 6 bases from V and 0 bases from J, with 15 bases between. The CDR3 extends over 15 amino acids. Looked up from germline, CDR1 is SGHTA and CDR2 is FQGNSA. The CDR3 DNA follows: TGTGCCAGCAGTCAATGGAGTGGTAGCTCCTACGAGCAGTACTTC. Translated: CASSQWSGSSYEQYF. Looking up the rest from reference TRBV7-2 and TRBJ2-7 gives the full variable domain: GAGVSQSPSNKVTEKGKDVELRCDPISGHTALYWYRQSLGQGLEFLIYFQGNSAPDKSGLPSDRFSAERTGGSVSTLTIQRTQQEDSAVYLCASSQWSGSSYEQYFGPGTRLTVT.

The chain couples TRBV9 to TRBJ2-3, with 12 bases identical to TRBD2. The CDR3 extends over 17 amino acids. Germline lookup yields CDR1 SGDLS and CDR2 YYNGEE. V shed 0 bases and J 1 base; nucleotides not matched to a gene: 3. DNA for the CDR3: TGTGCCAGCAGCGTAGTATCTAGCGGGAGGGGCACAGATACGCAGTATTTT. Protein product: CASSVVSSGRGTDTQYF.

The V and J genes are TRBV5-1 and TRBJ2-1; D is ambiguous. V lost 0 bases and J lost 0, with 7 bases in between. The CDR3 has 15 residues. Germline loops: CDR1 SGHRS, CDR2 YFSETQ. The CDR3 protein is CASSLGGNSYNEQFF. In DNA form, the CDR3 reads TGCGCCAGCAGCTTGGGAGGCAACTCCTACAATGAGCAGTTCTTC.

This chain uses TRBV14 with TRBJ1-1; D not resolved. The V end was cut by 6 bases, the J end by 0 bases, with 11 bases between. The V gene's germline CDR1 is SGHDN and CDR2 FVKESK. This CDR3 comprises 14 residues. This CDR3 is CASSLLGLNTEAFF. DNA of the CDR3: TGTGCCAGCAGTTTACTGGGCTTGAACACTGAAGCTTTCTTT.

This clone has a single count. V is TRBV7-2 and J is TRBJ1-2; 11 bases map to TRBD1. The CDR3 is made up of 15 amino acids. V was pared by 5 bases and J by 4 bases, with 6 bases of the junction left unmatched. CDR1 and CDR2 (germline): SGHTA, FQGNSA. The CDR3 spells CASSAWTGGTYGYTF. Written as DNA, the CDR3 is TGTGCCAGCAGCGCCTGGACAGGGGGCACCTATGGCTACACCTTC.

The chain joins TRBV19 to TRBJ2-2; TRBD1 aligns across 7 bases. CDR1 and CDR2 from the germline V gene are LNHDA and SQIVND (reference sequence). CDR3 length: 15 amino acids. After removal of 5 bases from V and 5 bases from J, the junction contained 8 bases not matched to a gene. The CDR3, as DNA: TGTGCCAGTAGTCGGGACAGCCGTGGGACCGGGGAGCTGTTTTTT. Translation: CASSRDSRGTGELFF.

The chain has TRBV27 and TRBJ1-1; tentative D call: TRBD1 (6 bases). V lost 5 bases and J 5 bases, leaving 12 bases between the germline ends. CDR3 length: 13 residues. Germline V gene lookup returns CDR1 MNHEY and CDR2 SMNVEV (reference sequence). CDR3 sequence reads: CASSRGAWTEAFF. The DNA for the CDR3 is TGTGCCAGCAGTCGGGGGGCTTGGACTGAAGCTTTCTTT.

V gene TRBV5-6 combines with J gene TRBJ2-5; D is possibly TRBD1 (6 bases). The DNA end favors TRBJ2-7, so the J call may be wrong. Germline assignment: CDR1 SGHDT and CDR2 YYEEEE. The CDR3 extends over 12 amino acids. The CDR3 is CASSWTDYEQYF. CDR3 coding DNA: TGTGCCAGCAGCTGGACAGATTACGAGCAGTACTTC.

The chain links TRBV27 to TRBJ2-7; 9 bases agree with TRBD1. V dropped 1 base and J dropped 5; count of bases not matched to a gene: 9. CDR3 size: 16 residues. CDR1 MNHEY and CDR2 SMNVEV come from the germline V gene (reference sequence). CDR3 coding DNA: TGTGCCAGCAGTTTATTCTACAGGGGGCAGATCAACGAGCAGTACTTC. It is translated as CASSLFYRGQINEQYF.